These 15 T cell receptor beta chains originate from one sample sequenced in a study of T cells after yellow fever vaccination. TCRdb independently ran MiXCR on the 5' RACE reads; one entry per CDR3 protein. The sample includes about 340,000 distinct CDR3 sequences, approximately 4% of them seen just once. Specimen: PBMCs, collected 5 days after the yellow fever booster vaccination. Receptor source: a man aged 18 to 29 who received the YFV17D yellow fever vaccine.

Notes on this clonotype: With a much larger clone just one base away, this may be a read error. The CDR3 is CASSQDLSGGTRDEQFF. CDR3 nucleotide sequence: TGTGCCAGCAGCCAAGATTTGAGCGGGGGAACTCGGGACGAGCAGTTCTTC. The genes are TRBV3-1 and TRBJ2-1, with 8 bases fitting TRBD2. The CDR3 consists of 17 residues. From germline, CDR1 is LGHDT and CDR2 YNNKEL (reference sequence). V was pared by 0 bases and J by 10 bases, with 14 bases of the junction left unmatched.

This rearrangement joins TRBV20-1 to TRBJ1-5, with D possibly TRBD1 on 6 matching bases. Deletions cut 5 bases from V and 0 bases from J, with 11 bases between. Per the germline V gene, CDR1 is DFQATT and CDR2 is SNEGSKA (reference sequence). There are 14 residues in the CDR3. The CDR3 loop reads CSALDRYSNQPQHF. The CDR3 coding sequence is TGCAGTGCTTTGGACAGATATAGCAATCAGCCCCAGCATTTT.

This clonotype was recorded at least ten times. The genes are TRBV20-1 and TRBJ2-5; D gene ambiguous. The CDR3 covers 14 residues. Per the germline V gene, CDR1 is DFQATT and CDR2 is SNEGSKA (reference sequence). V lost 6 bases and J lost 5, with 19 bases in between. CDR3 coding DNA: TGCAGTGCCCAGGACGTGTCAATTCGCGAGACCCAGTACTTC. This translates into CSAQDVSIRETQYF.

This clonotype was picked up many times. The rearrangement joins TRBV7-2 to TRBJ2-1, with 11 bases lining up with TRBD2. This CDR3 is built from 15 residues. V lost 5 bases, J lost 4 bases, and 4 bases stayed unmatched. Germline V lookup: CDR1 SGHTA, CDR2 FQGNSA. The CDR3 protein is CASSPRLAGYNEQFF. The CDR3 nucleotides are TGTGCCAGCAGCCCGAGACTAGCGGGATACAATGAGCAGTTCTTC.

This clonotype came up many times. The V and J genes are TRBV7-9 and TRBJ1-1; D is unresolved. Trimming pared 3 bases from V and 4 bases from J, leaving 12 bases between. Looked up from germline, CDR1 is SEHNR and CDR2 is FQNEAQ (reference sequence). The CDR3 runs 14 residues. CDR3 nucleotide sequence: TGTGCCAGCAGCTTCGGGGAGGGATCCACTGAAGCTTTCTTT. It encodes CASSFGEGSTEAFF.

This clonotype was counted only a few times. This chain links TRBV20-1 with TRBJ2-2, with 13 bases identical to TRBD2. With 0 bases clipped from V and 2 bases from J, the junction kept 3 bases outside the gene matches. This CDR3 has 17 residues. Germline loops: CDR1 DFQATT, CDR2 SNEGSKA (reference sequence). DNA for the CDR3: TGCAGTGCTAGAGATGGACTAGCGGGGGTCAACACCGGGGAGCTGTTTTTT. Translation gives CSARDGLAGVNTGELFF.

The chain recombines TRBV3-1 with TRBJ2-3; D is uncertain. V was shortened by 0 bases and J by 2 bases, with 9 bases between the two germline ends. The CDR3 length is 15 residues. Germline CDR1 is LGHDT and CDR2 is YNNKEL (reference sequence). Here the CDR3 reads CASSQDTTPTDTQYF. CDR3 coding DNA: TGTGCCAGCAGCCAAGATACGACTCCCACAGATACGCAGTATTTT.

This sequence joins TRBV5-1 and TRBJ2-1; 9 bases match TRBD1. This CDR3 comprises 16 residues. The J segment lost 7 bases and the V segment lost 0 bases, leaving 8 bases of the junction unmatched. The germline gives CDR1 SGHRS, CDR2 YFSETQ. The CDR3, as DNA: TGCGCCAGCAGCTTGGTCGTCGACAGGGGGGTGAATGAGCAGTTCTTC. Translation gives CASSLVVDRGVNEQFF. The variable domain in full, completed from reference TRBV5-1 and TRBJ2-1, reads KAGVTQTPRYLIKTRGQQVTLSCSPISGHRSVSWYQQTPGQGLQFLFEYFSETQRNKGNFPGRFSGRQFSNSRSEMNVSTLELGDSALYLCASSLVVDRGVNEQFFGPGTRLTVL.

This clonotype was counted between two and nine times. The chain links TRBV11-1 to TRBJ2-5; 7 bases align to TRBD2. Germline-derived CDR1 and CDR2 are SGHAT and FQDESV (reference sequence). The CDR3 is made up of 14 amino acids. Germline trimming cut 5 bases from V and 5 bases from J; bases unmatched to any gene: 8. The CDR3 nucleotides are TGTGCCAGCAGCCTCGCCGGGGGGTATGAGACCCAGTACTTC. This codes for CASSLAGGYETQYF.

The rearrangement joins TRBV5-1 to TRBJ2-3, with TRBD1 as a possible D gene (6 bases). Germline V gives CDR1 SGHRS, CDR2 YFSETQ. V lost 5 bases, J lost 0 bases, and 13 bases lay in between. CDR3 length equals 15 residues. This CDR3 is CASRARTASTDTQYF. The CDR3 DNA follows: TGCGCCAGCAGGGCCCGGACAGCTAGCACAGATACGCAGTATTTT.

This clonotype was seen repeatedly, ten times or more. V gene TRBV20-1 combines with J gene TRBJ1-1; no firm D call. The CDR3 is 11 residues long. Germline values: CDR1 DFQATT, CDR2 SNEGSKA (reference sequence). Trimming left V 3 bases short and J 0 bases short, with 2 bases between. CDR3 in DNA: TGCAGTGCTAGTCTGAACACTGAAGCTTTCTTT. Amino acid sequence: CSASLNTEAFF.

The chain recombines TRBV6-5 with TRBJ1-1; D unclear. The CDR3 is made up of 14 amino acids. CDR1 and CDR2 from the germline V gene are MNHEY and SVGAGI. Trimming cost V 0 bases and J 8 bases, with 13 bases left between them. In DNA form, the CDR3 reads TGTGCCAGCAGTTACTCGGGGAGGGCTGAGGAAGCTTTCTTT. This codes for CASSYSGRAEEAFF.

The genes are TRBV5-1 and TRBJ1-2, with 7 bases that match TRBD1. This CDR3 comprises 15 residues. Germline V gene data show CDR1 as SGHRS and CDR2 as YFSETQ. Germline trimming cut 3 bases from V and 8 bases from J; bases unmatched to any gene: 13. The CDR3 DNA reads as TGCGCCAGCAGCTGGGGACAGTCGGATACGAGAGGCTACACCTTC. It specifies CASSWGQSDTRGYTF.

This clonotype was picked up a small number of times. V and J are TRBV12-3 or TRBV12-4 and TRBJ1-2, with TRBD1 as a possible D gene (5 bases). V was cut by 6 bases and J by 8 bases, with 16 bases left in between. This CDR3 contains 13 residues. The CDR3 reads CASRAGGASGYTF. CDR3 sequence (DNA): TGTGCCAGCAGAGCCGGAGGGGCTAGCGGCTACACCTTC.

The table lists this clonotype with many counts. The genes are TRBV7-8 and TRBJ2-5; D might be TRBD1 (5 bases). V dropped 5 bases and J dropped 1 base, with 14 bases sitting between them. The CDR3 is 15 amino acids. Germline V gene data show CDR1 as SGHVS and CDR2 as FQNEAQ. CDR3 sequence reads: CASSPSRTFQETQYF. CDR3 in DNA: TGTGCCAGCAGCCCATCCCGGACATTCCAAGAGACCCAGTACTTC.